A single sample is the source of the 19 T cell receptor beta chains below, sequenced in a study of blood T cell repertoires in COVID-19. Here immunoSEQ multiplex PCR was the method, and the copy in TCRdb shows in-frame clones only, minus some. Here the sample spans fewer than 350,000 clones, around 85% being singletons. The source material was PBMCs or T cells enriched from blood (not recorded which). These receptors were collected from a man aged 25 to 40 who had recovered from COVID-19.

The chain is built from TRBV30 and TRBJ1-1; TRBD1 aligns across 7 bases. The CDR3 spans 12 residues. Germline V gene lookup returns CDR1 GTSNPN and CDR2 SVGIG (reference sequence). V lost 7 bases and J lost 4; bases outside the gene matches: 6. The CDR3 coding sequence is TGTGCCTCAGACAGGGATGCCACTGAAGCTTTCTTT. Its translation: CASDRDATEAFF.

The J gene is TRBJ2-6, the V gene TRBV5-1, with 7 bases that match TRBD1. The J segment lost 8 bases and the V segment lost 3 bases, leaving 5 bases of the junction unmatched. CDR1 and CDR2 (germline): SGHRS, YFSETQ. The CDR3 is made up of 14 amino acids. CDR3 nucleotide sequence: TGCGCCAGCAGCTCCGACAGGGTCCCCAACGTCCTGACTTTC. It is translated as CASSSDRVPNVLTF.

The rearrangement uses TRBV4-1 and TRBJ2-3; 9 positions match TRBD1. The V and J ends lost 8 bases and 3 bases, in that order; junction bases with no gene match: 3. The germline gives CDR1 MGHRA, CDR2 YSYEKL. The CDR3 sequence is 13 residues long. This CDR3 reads CASGTGSTDTQYF. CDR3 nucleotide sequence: TGCGCCAGCGGGACAGGGTCGACAGATACGCAGTATTTT.

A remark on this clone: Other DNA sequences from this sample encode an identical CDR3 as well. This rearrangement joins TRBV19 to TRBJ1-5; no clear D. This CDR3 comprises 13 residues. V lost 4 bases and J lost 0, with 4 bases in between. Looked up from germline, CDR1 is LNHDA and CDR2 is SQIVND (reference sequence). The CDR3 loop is CASSRASNQPQHF. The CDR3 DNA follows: TGTGCCAGTAGTAGGGCTAGCAATCAGCCCCAGCATTTT.

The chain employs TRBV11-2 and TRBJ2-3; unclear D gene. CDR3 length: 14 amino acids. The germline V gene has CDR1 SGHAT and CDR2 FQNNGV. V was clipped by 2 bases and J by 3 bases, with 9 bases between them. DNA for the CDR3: TGTGCCAGCAGCTTACGCCTAACGACAGATACGCAGTATTTT. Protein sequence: CASSLRLTTDTQYF.

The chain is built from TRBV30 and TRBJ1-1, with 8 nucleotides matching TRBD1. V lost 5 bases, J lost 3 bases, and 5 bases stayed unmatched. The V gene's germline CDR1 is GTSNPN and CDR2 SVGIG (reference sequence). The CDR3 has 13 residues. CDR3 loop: CAWLRGRDTEAFF. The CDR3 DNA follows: TGTGCCTGGCTCAGGGGGCGAGACACTGAAGCTTTCTTT.

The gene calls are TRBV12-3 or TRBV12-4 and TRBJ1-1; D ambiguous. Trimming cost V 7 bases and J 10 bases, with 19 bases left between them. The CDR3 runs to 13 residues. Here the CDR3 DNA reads TGTGCCAGCACCCCCGGTGGGCTCTCAGGAGCTTTCTTT. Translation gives CASTPGGLSGAFF.

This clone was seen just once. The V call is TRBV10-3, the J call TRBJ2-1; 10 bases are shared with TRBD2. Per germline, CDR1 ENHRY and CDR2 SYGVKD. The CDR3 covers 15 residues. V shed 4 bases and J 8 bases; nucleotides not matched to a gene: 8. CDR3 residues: CAISGGLAGEDEQFF. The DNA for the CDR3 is TGTGCCATCAGTGGGGGCCTAGCGGGGGAGGATGAGCAGTTCTTC.

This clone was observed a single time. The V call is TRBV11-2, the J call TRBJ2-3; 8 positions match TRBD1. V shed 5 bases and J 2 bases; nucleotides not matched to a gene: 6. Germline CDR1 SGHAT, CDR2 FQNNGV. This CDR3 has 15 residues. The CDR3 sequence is CASSLTGEATDTQYF. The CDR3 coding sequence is TGTGCCAGCAGCCTGACAGGGGAGGCCACAGATACGCAGTATTTT.

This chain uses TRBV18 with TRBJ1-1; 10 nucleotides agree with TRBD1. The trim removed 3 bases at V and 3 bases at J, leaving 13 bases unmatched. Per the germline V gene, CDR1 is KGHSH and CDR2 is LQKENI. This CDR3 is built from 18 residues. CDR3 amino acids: CASSPFSIKGTGDTEAFF. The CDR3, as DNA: TGTGCCAGCTCACCGTTTTCCATCAAGGGGACAGGGGACACTGAAGCTTTCTTT.

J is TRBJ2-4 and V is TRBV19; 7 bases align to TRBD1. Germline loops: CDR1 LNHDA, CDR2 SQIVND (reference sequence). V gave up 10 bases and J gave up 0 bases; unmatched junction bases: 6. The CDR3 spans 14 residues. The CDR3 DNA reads TGTGCCACCAGGGACAGACTAGCCAAAAACATTCAGTACTTC. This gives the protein CATRDRLAKNIQYF.

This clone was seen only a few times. The CDR3 region is CSALGQTEAFF. The CDR3 nucleotides are TGCAGTGCCTTAGGACAAACTGAAGCTTTCTTT. The rearrangement uses TRBV20-1 and TRBJ1-1, with D possibly TRBD1 on 5 matching bases. CDR3 length: 11 amino acids. Germline assignment: CDR1 DFQATT and CDR2 SNEGSKA (reference sequence). Trimming pared 6 bases from V and 5 bases from J, leaving 10 bases between.

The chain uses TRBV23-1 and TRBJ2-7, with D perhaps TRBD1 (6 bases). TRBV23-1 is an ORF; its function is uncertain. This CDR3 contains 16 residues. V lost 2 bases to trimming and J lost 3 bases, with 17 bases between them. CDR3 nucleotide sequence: TGCGCCAGCAGTCAACCTCGGGACACTTTCAACTACGAGCAGTACTTC. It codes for CASSQPRDTFNYEQYF.

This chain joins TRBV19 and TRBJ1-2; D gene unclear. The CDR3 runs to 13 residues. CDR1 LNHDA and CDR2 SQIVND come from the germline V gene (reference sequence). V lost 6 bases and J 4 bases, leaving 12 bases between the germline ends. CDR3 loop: CASSRGSVYGYTF. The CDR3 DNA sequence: TGTGCCAGTAGCCGAGGATCTGTCTATGGCTACACCTTC.

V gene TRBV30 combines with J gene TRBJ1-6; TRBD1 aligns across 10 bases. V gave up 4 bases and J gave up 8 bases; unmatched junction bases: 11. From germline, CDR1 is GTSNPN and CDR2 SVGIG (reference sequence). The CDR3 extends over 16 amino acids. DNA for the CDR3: TGTGCCTGGAACTCCGCCGACAGGGGGCGAGATTCACCCCTCCACTTT. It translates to CAWNSADRGRDSPLHF. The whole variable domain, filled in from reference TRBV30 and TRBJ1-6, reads SQTIHQWPATLVQPVGSPLSLECTVEGTSNPNLYWYRQAAGRGLQLLFYSVGIGQISSEVPQNLSASRPQDRQFILSSKKLLLSDSGFYLCAWNSADRGRDSPLHFGNGTRLTVT.

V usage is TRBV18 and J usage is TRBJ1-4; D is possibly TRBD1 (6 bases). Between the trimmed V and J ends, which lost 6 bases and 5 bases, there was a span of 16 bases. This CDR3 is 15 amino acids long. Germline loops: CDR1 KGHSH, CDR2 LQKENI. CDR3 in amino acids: CASSAGGPGNEKLFF. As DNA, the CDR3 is TGTGCCAGCTCCGCGGGGGGGCCCGGCAATGAAAAACTGTTTTTT.

The CDR3 DNA follows: TGTGCCAGCAGTTATTACCGTCCCAGGGACAGGGGGCTTTCGGTCACCGGGGAGCTGTTTTTT. The encoded protein is CASSYYRPRDRGLSVTGELFF. The rearrangement links TRBV6-2 or TRBV6-3 to TRBJ2-2; TRBD1 aligns across 12 bases. CDR3 length: 21 amino acids. V lost 3 bases, J lost 4 bases, and 18 bases stayed unmatched. Germline values: CDR1 MNHEY, CDR2 SVGEGT.

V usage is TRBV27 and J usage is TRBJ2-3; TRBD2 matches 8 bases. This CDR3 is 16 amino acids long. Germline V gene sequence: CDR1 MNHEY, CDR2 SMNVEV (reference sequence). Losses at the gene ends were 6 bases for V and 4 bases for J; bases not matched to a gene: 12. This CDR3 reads CASRKGGGPGADTQYF. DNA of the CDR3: TGTGCCAGCAGGAAGGGCGGGGGGCCCGGGGCAGATACGCAGTATTTT.

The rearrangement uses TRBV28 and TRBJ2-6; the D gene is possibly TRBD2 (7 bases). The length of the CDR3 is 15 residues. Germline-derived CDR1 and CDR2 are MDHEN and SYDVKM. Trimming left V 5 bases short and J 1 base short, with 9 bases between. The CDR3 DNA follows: TGTGCCAGCAGTGGGGGGGCTTCTGGGGCCAACGTCCTGACTTTC. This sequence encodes CASSGGASGANVLTF.